Given below is one T cell receptor (beta chain) in context. This clonotype was seen repeatedly, ten times or more. There is no known antigen for this receptor. No quality values exist for individual bases; no much larger clone is one base distant. Amplification of TCR beta CDR3 regions was carried out from RNA transcripts. The TCR CDR3 was subjected to a first round of RT-PCR using the HTBI primer set and the Qiagen OneStep RT-PCR kit. The libraries were constructed in a second round of multiplex PCR and then size-selected and purified. The libraries were sequenced on an Illumina HiSeq2000 using paired-end 100 bp reads. The original pipeline was this. SOAPnuke was used to process the raw data, throwing out any read that contained adapters or uncalled bases, had a mean Phred below 15, or lacked an exact constant-primer or identifier match. High-quality paired reads were merged with COPE v1.2.5, and unique nucleotide sequences were defined as clonotypes. MiTCR v1.1 was used to align the clonotypes against IMGT TRBV, TRBD and TRBJ reference segments. Only V-J combinations with frequency above 0.0001, covering 99.2% of repertoires, were analysed. A TCS score was defined as the ratio between F50 (clonal expansion) and ExV (chaos), using BLOSUM62-based TCRdist between CDR3 peptides within each V-J. Welch's t-statistics and random forest reduced several hundred V-J features to some 14, which were used in a naive Bayes classifier (R e1071). TCRdb reworked the public reads: Q25 trimming with fastp, MiXCR clone assembly, productive beta chains retained. Rows are combined by CDR3 protein, so each entry shows the most common genes and DNA. What appears here as the V and J calls and clone size reflects TCRdb's work, not the paper's. The sample table lists hundreds of thousands of distinct CDR3 sequences, 15% to 20% of them with a count of one. The biggest ten clones account for 28% of the sample.

A distance of 20 bases separates the germline ends of V and J, which lose 2 bases and 0 bases respectively. The CDR3 runs 18 amino acids, cysteine and phenylalanine included. Here the CDR3 DNA is all that survives: 54 bases in frame from base 1. CDR1 and CDR2 were assigned from the germline V gene as SGDLS and YYNGEE. This sample is part of a study of T cells in Graves' hyperthyroidism and ophthalmopathy (dated by TCRdb to about 2019). General notes on the study: Peripheral blood samples were taken at the time of initial diagnosis, prior to any treatment. The paper describes TCR Vbeta CDR3 sequencing of fewer than 150 peripheral blood samples, made up of approximately 40 ophthalmopathy patients, some 76 hyperthyroidism patients and some 17 progressor patients. Whether ophthalmopathy could be predicted prospectively was tested in an independent validation cohort made up of about 20 hyperthyroidism patients plus 17 patients who later progressed to ophthalmopathy. For training and testing, the 100 or so patients in the discovery cohort were randomly divided in a 7:3 ratio. A discovery cohort of about a hundred patients, about 44 with Graves' ophthalmopathy and approximately 57 with stable Graves' hyperthyroidism, was used to find distinguishing TCR V-J signatures. After blood sampling, hyperthyroidism patients were treated with methimazole at a starting dose of 30 mg daily, and ophthalmopathy patients were treated with high-dose intravenous methylprednisolone. Thyroid tissue and blood T-cell repertoires from several Graves' hyperthyroidism patients were also compared in the study. Results and caveats for the whole study, not just this receptor: Blood samples also contained most of the expanded thyroid clonotypes (frequency above 0.001), which suggests that blood repertoires may reflect thyroid immune responses. During validation, the model predicted progression to ophthalmopathy a median of approximately 7 months ahead of onset, with around 71% sensitivity and 72.22% specificity. A model built on a 13 V-J signature distinguished ophthalmopathy from stable hyperthyroidism, reaching roughly 88% sensitivity and 81.08% specificity in cross-validation and 80%/75% in testing. Sample size was not statistically predetermined, and blinding of investigators to group allocation was not performed.

Moderately to severely active disease, a Clinical Activity Score of at least 3, a NOSPECS grade of at least 4, and a duration under 3 months were present in ophthalmopathy patients. Exclusion was applied to patients with uncontrolled infections, other autoimmune diseases, pregnancy or lactation. Diagnoses were established on the basis of clinical symptoms, serum thyroxine and TRAb, thyroid ultrasound, and orbital computed tomography. PBMCs were isolated from 8 to 10 ml of fresh peripheral blood by Ficoll-Paque density gradient centrifugation. Total RNA was extracted with Trizol reagent, and quality was checked on an Agilent 2100 Bioanalyzer.

The chain couples TRBV9 to TRBJ2-5; TRBD2 is a weak D gene call, 8 bases matching. Sample: blood. This TCR came from a woman aged 18-29 years with Graves' ophthalmopathy. Here the CDR3 is given as CASSVSKGASGYQETQYF. In nucleotides, the sequence is TGTGCCAGCAGCGTCTCCAAGGGGGCTAGCGGGTACCAAGAGACCCAGTACTTC. Joined to the reference TRBV9 and TRBJ2-5 proteins, this CDR3 gives the full variable domain: DSGVTQTPKHLITATGQRVTLRCSPRSGDLSVYWYQQSLDQGLQFLIQYYNGEERAKGNILERFSAQQFPDLHSELNLSSLELGDSALYFCASSVSKGASGYQETQYFGPGTRLLVL.